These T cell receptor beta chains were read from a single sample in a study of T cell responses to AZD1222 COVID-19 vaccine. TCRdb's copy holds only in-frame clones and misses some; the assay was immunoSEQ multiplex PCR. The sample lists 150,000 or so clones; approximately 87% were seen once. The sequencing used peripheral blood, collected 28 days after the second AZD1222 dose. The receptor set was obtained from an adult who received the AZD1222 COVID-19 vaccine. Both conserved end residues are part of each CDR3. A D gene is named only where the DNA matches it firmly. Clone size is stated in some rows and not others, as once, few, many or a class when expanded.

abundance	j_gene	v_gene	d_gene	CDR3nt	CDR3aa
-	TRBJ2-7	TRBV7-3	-	TGTGCCAGCAGCTTAACGGGACCTTCCTACGAGCAGTACTTC	CASSLTGPSYEQYF
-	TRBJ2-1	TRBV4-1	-	TGCGCCAGCAGCCGGGGCGGATACAATGAGCAGTTCTTC	CASSRGGYNEQFF
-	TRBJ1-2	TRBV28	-	TGTGCCAGCAGTTTGACGGGGAGCTATGGCTACACCTTC	CASSLTGSYGYTF
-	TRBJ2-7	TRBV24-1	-	TGTGCCACCAGTGATCCGGCCTCCCCTGCCTACGAGCAGTACTTC	CATSDPASPAYEQYF
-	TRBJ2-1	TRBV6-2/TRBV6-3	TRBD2	TGTGCCAGCAGCCCGGAAACCCTAGCGGGAGGTGGGAATGAGCAGTTCTTC	CASSPETLAGGGNEQFF
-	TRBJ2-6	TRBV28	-	TGTGCCAGCAGTCGAGCGGGTGGGGGACCTGGGGCCAACGTCCTGACTTTC	CASSRAGGGPGANVLTF
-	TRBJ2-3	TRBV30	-	TGTGCCTGGAGGACCGCGAGGGGGGGAGTGTCAGATACGCAGTATTTT	CAWRTARGGVSDTQYF
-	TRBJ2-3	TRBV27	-	TGTGCCAGCAAGCCTTACCAATTAGCAACAGATACGCAGTATTTT	CASKPYQLATDTQYF
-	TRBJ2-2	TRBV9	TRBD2	TGTGCCAGCAGCGTAGAAGGAGCGGGAGCCTCCGTCACCGGGGAGCTGTTTTTT	CASSVEGAGASVTGELFF
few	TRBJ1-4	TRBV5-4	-	TGTGCCAGCAGCTTGGGCGGGGCGTCGACTAATGAAAAACTGTTTTTT	CASSLGGASTNEKLFF
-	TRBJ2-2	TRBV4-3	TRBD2	TGCGCCAGCAGCCAAGCCCCCGGGACTAGCAAGACCGGGGAGCTGTTTTTT	CASSQAPGTSKTGELFF
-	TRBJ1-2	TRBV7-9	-	TGTGCCAGCAGAGTAACAGGGCAGGACTATGGCTACACCTTC	CASRVTGQDYGYTF
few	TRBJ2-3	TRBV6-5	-	TGTGCCAGCCGGGACACCCTCACAGATACGCAGTATTTT	CASRDTLTDTQYF
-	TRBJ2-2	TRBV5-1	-	TGCGCCAGCAGCTTATGGGGGGAGAACACCGGGGAGCTGTTTTTT	CASSLWGENTGELFF
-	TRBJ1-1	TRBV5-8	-	TGTGCCAGCAGCTTGGCCAAGGGGTTGGCTACTGAAGCTTTCTTT	CASSLAKGLATEAFF
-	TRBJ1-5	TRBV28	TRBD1	TGTGCCAGCAGACCCGGGACAGGGGGCGTAGGGGTTCAGCCCCAGCATTTT	CASRPGTGGVGVQPQHF
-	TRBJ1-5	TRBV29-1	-	TGCAGCGTAACTCTTACACTCGGGGGGGATCAGCCCCAGCATTTT	CSVTLTLGGDQPQHF
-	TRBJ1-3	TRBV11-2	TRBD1	TGTGCCAGCAGCTTAGATCGGGGCAGGGGGTCCGGAAACACCATATATTTT	CASSLDRGRGSGNTIYF
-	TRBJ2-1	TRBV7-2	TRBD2	TGTGCCAGCAGCCCCGTCGGGACTAGCGGGACCTACAATGAGCAGTTCTTC	CASSPVGTSGTYNEQFF
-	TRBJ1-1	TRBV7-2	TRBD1	TGTGCCAGCAGCTTATTCCGGACAGGAATGAACACTGAAGCTTTCTTT	CASSLFRTGMNTEAFF
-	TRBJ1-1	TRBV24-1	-	TGTGCCACCAGTGATTCGACAGGACTGAACACTGAAGCTTTCTTT	CATSDSTGLNTEAFF
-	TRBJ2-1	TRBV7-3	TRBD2	TGTGCCAGCAGCCTCCCCCATAGCGGGAGGGCCGATGAGCAGTTCTTC	CASSLPHSGRADEQFF
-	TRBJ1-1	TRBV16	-	TGTGCCAGCAGCCAATCGAGCAGGGGCGGTGGTGAAGCTTTCTTT	CASSQSSRGGGEAFF